These 14 T cell receptor beta chains share one sample of origin, sequenced in a study of cytomegalovirus exposure and HLA in healthy donors. PCR was performed using 60 Vbeta and 13 Jbeta primers. Profiled with immunoSEQ multiplex PCR; TCRdb holds only in-frame clones, not every one. Of around 160,000 clones in the sample, around 76% were seen once. Sequencing was performed on PBMCs. The receptor set was obtained from a woman aged 40 to 55 in good health and CMV-seronegative.

This clone was found a few times. The chain combines TRBV27 with TRBJ1-5; a possible D gene is TRBD1 (5 bases). V was cut by 2 bases and J by 7 bases, with 9 bases left in between. The CDR3 contains 13 residues. CDR1 is MNHEY and CDR2 is SMNVEV in the germline V gene (reference sequence). The CDR3 here is CASSLRGYQPQHF. The CDR3 region has the DNA TGTGCCAGCAGTTTAAGGGGTTACCAGCCCCAGCATTTT.

The rearrangement uses TRBV6-1 and TRBJ1-5; no clear D. V lost 4 bases and J lost 0, with 19 bases in between. CDR1 MNHNS and CDR2 SASEGT come from the germline V gene. The CDR3 loop spans 18 amino acids. CDR3 sequence: CASSAAGWAQNSNQPQHF. The CDR3 coding sequence is TGTGCCAGCAGTGCGGCGGGGTGGGCTCAGAATAGCAATCAGCCCCAGCATTTT.

CDR3 amino acids: CASSREGGVTEAFF. DNA for the CDR3: TGTGCCAGCAGCCGGGAGGGGGGGGTCACTGAAGCTTTCTTT. The genes are TRBV14 and TRBJ1-1; D perhaps matches TRBD1 (6 bases). Per the germline V gene, CDR1 is SGHDN and CDR2 is FVKESK. The CDR3 is 14 residues long. Trimming removed 4 bases from V and 4 bases from J, with 13 bases in between.

The rearrangement joins TRBV5-4 to TRBJ2-5; D is possibly TRBD2 (6 bases). V was clipped by 0 bases and J by 5 bases, with 11 bases between them. Germline CDR1 SGHNT, CDR2 YYREEE (reference sequence). The CDR3 is 14 residues long. The CDR3 region has the DNA TGTGCCAGCAGCTTGGCCGCTCGGGGGGAGACCCAGTACTTC. Translated: CASSLAARGETQYF.

The chain links TRBV11-3 to TRBJ2-3; 7 bases fit TRBD2. Germline trimming cut 5 bases from V and 2 bases from J; bases unmatched to any gene: 10. The CDR3 runs to 16 residues. CDR1 and CDR2 from the germline V gene are SGHNT and YENEEA. The CDR3 spells CASSPRASGTTDTQYF. The CDR3 DNA is TGTGCCAGCAGCCCCAGGGCTAGCGGAACCACAGATACGCAGTATTTT.

The sample holds a few counts of this clone. V usage is TRBV29-1 and J usage is TRBJ1-1, with D perhaps matching TRBD1 (6 bases). The CDR3 covers 12 residues. Germline V lookup: CDR1 SQVTM, CDR2 ANQGSEA. V lost 3 bases, J lost 10 bases, and 15 bases lay in between. CDR3 bases: TGCAGCGTTGAGAGGGAGGGGGAGGCAGCTTTCTTT. Protein: CSVEREGEAAFF.

The chain uses TRBV6-1 and TRBJ1-5, with 7 bases matching TRBD1. The V segment lost 8 bases and the J segment 5 bases; nucleotides outside the gene matches: 6. There are 13 residues in the CDR3. CDR1 is MNHNS, CDR2 SASEGT, per germline. This CDR3 is CASGAQGDQPQHF. The DNA for the CDR3 is TGTGCCAGCGGTGCCCAGGGGGATCAGCCCCAGCATTTT.

This chain joins TRBV11-2 and TRBJ2-1; the match to TRBD2 covers 9 bases. Losses at the gene ends were 1 base for V and 3 bases for J; bases not matched to a gene: 1. Germline lookup yields CDR1 SGHAT and CDR2 FQNNGV. The CDR3 extends over 15 amino acids. DNA for the CDR3: TGTGCCAGCAGCTTAGGACTAGCGGTCTACAATGAGCAGTTCTTC. Translating gives CASSLGLAVYNEQFF.

The V gene is TRBV2, the J gene TRBJ1-5; a weak D match, TRBD1 (5 bases). CDR1 is SNHLY, CDR2 FYNNEI, per germline. V dropped 3 bases and J dropped 11 bases, with 23 bases sitting between them. The CDR3 extends over 16 amino acids. The CDR3 sequence: CASSDFGDSPGGTQHF. As DNA, the CDR3 is TGTGCCAGCAGTGACTTTGGGGACTCTCCCGGTGGGACCCAGCATTTT.

There are a few counts of this clone. This chain connects TRBV4-2 to TRBJ2-3; 12 bases fit TRBD2. CDR1 LGHNA and CDR2 YNFKEQ come from the germline V gene. CDR3 length equals 16 residues. V shed 1 base, J shed 6 bases, and the junction held 5 bases outside the gene matches. CDR3 bases: TGTGCCAGCAGCCAAGCACTAGCGGGGGGCGAGGATACGCAGTATTTT. Protein: CASSQALAGGEDTQYF.

V gene TRBV6-5 combines with J gene TRBJ2-5, with 8 bases aligning to TRBD2. The V segment lost 9 bases and the J segment 5 bases; nucleotides outside the gene matches: 2. The germline gives CDR1 MNHEY, CDR2 SVGAGI. CDR3 size: 11 residues. The CDR3 DNA follows: TGTGCCAGTGGCGGGGGGGAGACCCAGTACTTC. This encodes CASGGGETQYF.

The chain has TRBV21-1 and TRBJ1-2; no DNA check was done on the table's D call, TRBD1. TRBV21-1 is reported as a pseudogene. The CDR3 runs 13 residues. CDR3 region: CASSKVTGCGYTF. The CDR3, as DNA: TGTGCCAGCAGCAAAGTCACAGGGTGTGGCTACACCTTC.

The genes are TRBV30 and TRBJ2-2, with TRBD1 identical over 8 bases. V gave up 3 bases and J gave up 5 bases; unmatched junction bases: 11. CDR3 size: 16 residues. CDR1 is GTSNPN, CDR2 SVGIG, per germline (reference sequence). The CDR3 protein is CAWRKARTGQTGELFF. In DNA, the CDR3 is TGTGCCTGGAGAAAGGCTAGGACAGGGCAAACCGGGGAGCTGTTTTTT.

This clone has more than one count but fewer than ten. V gene TRBV6-6 combines with J gene TRBJ2-7; possible D gene TRBD1, 6 bases. From germline, CDR1 is MNHNY and CDR2 SVGAGI (reference sequence). The V gene lost 6 bases and the J gene lost 5 bases, with 14 bases spanning the gap. This CDR3 has 13 residues. The CDR3 DNA sequence: TGTGCCAGCAGCCCCACAGGGTTTGACGAGCAGTACTTC. Protein product: CASSPTGFDEQYF.